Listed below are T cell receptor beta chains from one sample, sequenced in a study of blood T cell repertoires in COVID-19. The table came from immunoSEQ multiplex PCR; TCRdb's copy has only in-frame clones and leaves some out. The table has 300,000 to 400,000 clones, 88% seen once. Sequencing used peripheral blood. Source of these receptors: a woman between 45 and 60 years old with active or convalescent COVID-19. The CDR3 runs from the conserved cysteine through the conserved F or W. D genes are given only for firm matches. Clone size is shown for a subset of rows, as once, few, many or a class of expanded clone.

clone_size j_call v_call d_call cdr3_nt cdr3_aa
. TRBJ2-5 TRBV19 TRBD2 TGTGCCAGTAGTTCTGGGACTAGCGGGACCTGGGGGGAGACCCAGTACTTC CASSSGTSGTWGETQYF
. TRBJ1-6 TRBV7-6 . TGTGCCAGCAGCTTAGAACAGGGAGTTAATAATTCACCCCTCCACTTT CASSLEQGVNNSPLHF
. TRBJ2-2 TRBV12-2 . TGTGCAAGTCGCTTAGAGACAGGGGTCAACGGGGAGCTGTTTTTT CASRLETGVNGELFF
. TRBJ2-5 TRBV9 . TGTGCCAGCAGCTCTGGACTCCGGGAGACCCAGTACTTC CASSSGLRETQYF
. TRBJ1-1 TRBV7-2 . TGTGCCAGCAGCGGGGCAGGGATGAACACTGAAGCTTTCTTT CASSGAGMNTEAFF
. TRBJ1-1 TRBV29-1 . TGCAGCGTTGGCCCGCGGGTCGCGGCCACTGAAGCTTTCTTT CSVGPRVAATEAFF
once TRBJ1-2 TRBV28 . TGTGCCAGCAGTTTATCCCTCTCGCCGGGGGGCTATGGCTACACCTTC CASSLSLSPGGYGYTF
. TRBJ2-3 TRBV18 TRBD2 TGTGCCAGCTCACCATCGAACAGCCCTACGGGAGGTACAGATACGCAGTATTTT CASSPSNSPTGGTDTQYF
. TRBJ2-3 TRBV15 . TGTGCCACCAGCAGGGGGCGGTTCACAGATACGCAGTATTTT CATSRGRFTDTQYF
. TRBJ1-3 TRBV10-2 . TGCGCCAGCAGTGCGGGAGGCTCTGGAAACACCATATATTTT CASSAGGSGNTIYF
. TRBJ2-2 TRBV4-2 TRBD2 TGTGCCAGCAGCCAAGAAGGGACTAGCGCGACCACAAACACCGGGGAGCTGTTTTTT CASSQEGTSATTNTGELFF
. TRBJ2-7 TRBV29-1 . TGCAGCGTCTTTCTTGCCGGGACTTTGACTAACTACGAGCAGTACTTC CSVFLAGTLTNYEQYF
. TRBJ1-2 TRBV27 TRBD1 TGTGCCAGCCGCCGGGACAGGAACTATGGCTACACCTTC CASRRDRNYGYTF
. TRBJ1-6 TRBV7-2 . TGTGCCAGCAGCTTAATTGGACAGACTAATTCACCCCTCCACTTT CASSLIGQTNSPLHF
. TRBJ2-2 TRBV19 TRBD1 TGTGCCAGTACCGTGGACAGGGTAACTACCGGGGAGCTGTTTTTT CASTVDRVTTGELFF
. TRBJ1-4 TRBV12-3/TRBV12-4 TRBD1 TGTGCCAGCAGTCTCAGGGGGAGGGAAAAACTGTTTTTT CASSLRGREKLFF
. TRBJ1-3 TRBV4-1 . TGCGCCAGCAGCCAAGCCACGAGACTTGGAAACACCATATATTTT CASSQATRLGNTIYF
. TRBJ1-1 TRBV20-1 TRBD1 TGCAGTGCTAGTAGGGCAGGGGGCGGCATGAACACTGAAGCTTTCTTT CSASRAGGGMNTEAFF
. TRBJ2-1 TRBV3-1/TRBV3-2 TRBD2 TGTGCCAGCAGCCAAGGTGGGGGAGGGGAGCAGTTCTTC CASSQGGGGEQFF
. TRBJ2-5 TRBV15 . TGTGCCACCAGCCGCAAAGGAGGGTACCAAGAGACCCAGTACTTC CATSRKGGYQETQYF
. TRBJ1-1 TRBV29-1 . TGCAGCGTTGAAGACACAGTCGGAACTGAAGCTTTCTTT CSVEDTVGTEAFF
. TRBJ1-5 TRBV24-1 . TGTGCCACCAGTGACGGTGGGACAAATCAGCCCCAGCATTTT CATSDGGTNQPQHF
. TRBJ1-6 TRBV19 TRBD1 TGTGCCAGTCAGGGGGTATTGCCGATGAATTCACCCCTCCACTTT CASQGVLPMNSPLHF
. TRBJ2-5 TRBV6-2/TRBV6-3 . TGTGCCAGCAGTTACACGACTAGTTGGGAGACCCAGTACTTC CASSYTTSWETQYF
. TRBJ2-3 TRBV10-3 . TGTGCCATCAGGTCGGGGTGGGGAGATACGCAGTATTTT CAIRSGWGDTQYF
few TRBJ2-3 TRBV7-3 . TGTGCCAGCAGCCCTGGGGGCAGCACAGATACGCAGTATTTT CASSPGGSTDTQYF
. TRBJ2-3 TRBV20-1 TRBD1 TGCAGTGCTATTGACAGGGGTTTCACAGATACGCAGTATTTT CSAIDRGFTDTQYF
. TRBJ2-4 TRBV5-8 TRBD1 TGTGCCAGCAGCTTGGGAACCGGGACAGGGGTTTACAAAAACATTCAGTACTTC CASSLGTGTGVYKNIQYF
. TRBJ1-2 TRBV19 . TGTGCCAGTAGGAAAGGGGCCGGCTATGGCTACACCTTC CASRKGAGYGYTF
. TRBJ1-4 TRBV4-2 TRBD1 TGTGCCAGCAGCCAAGGAAAGGGACAGACTAATGAAAAACTGTTTTTT CASSQGKGQTNEKLFF
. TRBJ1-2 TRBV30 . TGTGCCTGGAGTGAGAGTAACTATGGCTACACCTTC CAWSESNYGYTF
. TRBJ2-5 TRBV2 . TGTGCCAGCAGTGACAGCCAAGAGACCCAGTACTTC CASSDSQETQYF
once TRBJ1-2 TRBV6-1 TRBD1 TGTGCCAGCAGTGAAATACCGGGACAGGGGAAGTATGGCTACACCTTC CASSEIPGQGKYGYTF
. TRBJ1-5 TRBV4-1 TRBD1 TGCGCCAGCAGCCAAGAAGGACAGGGGGCAAGGAGCAATCAGCCCCAGCATTTT CASSQEGQGARSNQPQHF
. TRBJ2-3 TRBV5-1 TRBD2 TGCGCCAGCAGCCCGGGACTAGCAACAGATACGCAGTATTTT CASSPGLATDTQYF
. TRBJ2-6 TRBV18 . TGTGCCAGCTCACCACCCAATCAAGACAGTTCTGGGGCCAACGTCCTGACTTTC CASSPPNQDSSGANVLTF
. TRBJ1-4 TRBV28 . TGTGCCAGCAGTTTATCCCCTACCAGGGAGGGAAAACTGTTTTTT CASSLSPTREGKLFF
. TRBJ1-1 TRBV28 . TGTGCCAGCAGTTCCCCCAGTCTTGAAGCTTTCTTT CASSSPSLEAFF
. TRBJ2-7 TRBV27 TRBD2 TGTGCCAGCAGTTCTCCTAGGACTAGCGGGACCTACGAGCAGTACTTC CASSSPRTSGTYEQYF
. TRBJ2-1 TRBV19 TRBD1 TGTGCCAGTAGTATTAGGGGGACAGCCTACAATGAGCAGTTCTTC CASSIRGTAYNEQFF
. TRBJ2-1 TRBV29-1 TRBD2 TGCAGCTCCTGGACTAGCGGGAGCAGTGAGCAGTTCTTC CSSWTSGSSEQFF
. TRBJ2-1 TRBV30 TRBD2 TGTGCCTGGAGGCCGACTAGCGGGAGTATTATCAATGAGCAGTTCTTC CAWRPTSGSIINEQFF
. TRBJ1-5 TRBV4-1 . TGCGCCAGCAGCCAAGAATCGGATCAGCCCCAGCATTTT CASSQESDQPQHF
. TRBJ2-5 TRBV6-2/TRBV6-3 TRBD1 TGTGCCAGCAGTTACATCCCCGGGACAGGGAAAGGAGAGACCCAGTACTTC CASSYIPGTGKGETQYF
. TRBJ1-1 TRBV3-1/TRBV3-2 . TGTGCCTGTCTTGGGGGGGGCACTGAAGCTTTCTTT CACLGGGTEAFF
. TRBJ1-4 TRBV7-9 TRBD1 TGTGCCAGCAGCCCAGGGGGCCCAACTAATGAAAAACTGTTTTTT CASSPGGPTNEKLFF
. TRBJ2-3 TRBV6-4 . TGTGCCAGCAGTATTAGGGCAGGGCACGCAGATACGCAGTATTTT CASSIRAGHADTQYF
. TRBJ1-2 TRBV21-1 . TGTGCCTCGGGGGGGCCAGCTAACTATGGCTACACCTTC CASGGPANYGYTF
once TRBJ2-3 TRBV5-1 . TGCGCCAGCAGCTTGGGGGGTAGCGGAGTCACAGATACGCAGTATTTT CASSLGGSGVTDTQYF
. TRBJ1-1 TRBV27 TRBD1 TGTGCCAGCAGTCCTAACGTAAACAGGGGGCTCACTGAAGCTTTCTTT CASSPNVNRGLTEAFF
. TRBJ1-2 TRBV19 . TGTGCCAGTAGTCCTCGGGGAGGCGTGGTCTATGGCTACACCTTC CASSPRGGVVYGYTF
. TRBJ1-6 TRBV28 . TGTGCCAGCAGCGCCCCAGATAGGGGTTCACCCCTCCACTTT CASSAPDRGSPLHF
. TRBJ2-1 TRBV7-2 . TGTGCCAGCAGCTTTGGTATGGCGGGGGCGGGTGAGCAGTTCTTC CASSFGMAGAGEQFF
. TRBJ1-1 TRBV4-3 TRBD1 TGCGCCAGCAGCCAAGACGGGACAGGGAAAAAATTCACTGAAGCTTTCTTT CASSQDGTGKKFTEAFF
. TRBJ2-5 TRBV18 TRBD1 TGTGCCAGCTCACTGACAGGGATGCAAGAGACCCAGTACTTC CASSLTGMQETQYF